The 28 T cell receptor beta chains reported below all come from one sample, sequenced in a study of T cell responses to AZD1222 COVID-19 vaccine. Sequencing used immunoSEQ multiplex PCR; TCRdb keeps in-frame clones, though not all of them. The profile shows under 200,000 clones, over 80% of them singletons. The sample consisted of peripheral blood, taken on day 0 of AZD1222 vaccination. The source of these receptors is an adult in good health.

This chain joins TRBV6-6 and TRBJ1-2; tentative D call: TRBD1 (6 bases). Germline V gene sequence: CDR1 MNHNY, CDR2 SVGAGI (reference sequence). The CDR3 loop spans 15 amino acids. The ends were cut back, 0 bases at V and 7 bases at J, with 15 bases in the middle. In DNA form, the CDR3 reads TGTGCCAGCAGTTACTCCGAACAGGGTGTGGGTGGCTACACCTTC. Translation: CASSYSEQGVGGYTF.

This clone was detected only a few times. This rearrangement joins TRBV29-1 to TRBJ1-4; the D gene is possibly TRBD1 (5 bases). From germline, CDR1 is SQVTM and CDR2 ANQGSEA. The CDR3 has 12 amino acids. The V gene lost 4 bases and the J gene lost 6 bases, with 9 bases spanning the gap. The CDR3: CSVGRGDEKLFF. The CDR3 DNA reads TGCAGCGTTGGTAGGGGTGATGAAAAACTGTTTTTT.

This chain links TRBV15 with TRBJ1-5; D perhaps matches TRBD1 (6 bases). Germline values: CDR1 LNHNV, CDR2 YYDKDF (reference sequence). This CDR3 has 16 amino acids. Trimming took off 2 bases at V and 6 bases at J, with 17 bases between the two ends. DNA of the CDR3: TGTGCCACCAGCAGACTGACAGGAAGGGTTTTTCAGCCCCAGCATTTT. Protein sequence: CATSRLTGRVFQPQHF.

This clone came up once. The chain is built from TRBV18 and TRBJ1-1; D remains ambiguous. Germline assignment: CDR1 KGHSH and CDR2 LQKENI. V lost 2 bases and J lost 3, with 7 bases in between. This CDR3 contains 13 residues. The CDR3 coding sequence is TGTGCCAGCTCACCAGGCGGGGACACTGAAGCTTTCTTT. Protein product: CASSPGGDTEAFF.

The chain carries TRBV24-1 and TRBJ1-1, with a possible D match to TRBD1 (5 bases). Germline CDR1 and CDR2: KGHDR and SFDVKD. The CDR3 runs to 14 residues. Deletions cut 5 bases from V and 3 bases from J, with 12 bases between. CDR3 in DNA: TGTGCCACCAGTGGGGCAGGGAAGGACACTGAAGCTTTCTTT. As protein: CATSGAGKDTEAFF.

This clone has a single count. The rearrangement uses TRBV24-1 and TRBJ2-1; weak D call: TRBD1 (7 bases). The CDR3 is 11 residues long. Germline CDR1 reads KGHDR; CDR2 reads SFDVKD. V was cut by 10 bases and J by 9 bases, with 12 bases left in between. The CDR3 protein is CATRQGGEQFF. CDR3 coding DNA: TGTGCCACACGTCAGGGGGGTGAGCAGTTCTTC.

This chain links TRBV27 with TRBJ1-1; the D is unclear. Germline V gene lookup returns CDR1 MNHEY and CDR2 SMNVEV (reference sequence). V was shortened by 6 bases and J by 10 bases, with 6 bases between the two germline ends. This CDR3 comprises 9 residues. CDR3 DNA: TGTGCCAGCAGGGTTTTAGCTTTCTTT. Translated, it gives CASRVLAFF.

CDR3 in DNA: TGTGCCAGCAGTGAAATCGGGAAAACTGAAGCTTTCTTT. Protein product: CASSEIGKTEAFF. The V call is TRBV25-1, the J call TRBJ1-1; D unclear. This CDR3 has 13 amino acids. Germline CDR1 is MGHDK and CDR2 is SYGVNS. V was clipped by 2 bases and J by 5 bases, with 9 bases between them.

The rearrangement links TRBV28 to TRBJ1-5; D possibly corresponds to TRBD1 (5 bases). This CDR3 has 17 residues. Germline loops: CDR1 MDHEN, CDR2 SYDVKM. The V and J ends lost 2 bases and 4 bases respectively, with 18 bases between them. DNA for the CDR3: TGTGCCAGCAGTTTAATAGGGCAGGGTGAGAGAAATCAGCCCCAGCATTTT. This translates into CASSLIGQGERNQPQHF.

This clone was seen a single time. The chain joins TRBV21-1 to TRBJ1-5. TRBV21-1 is a pseudogene. This CDR3 has 13 residues. CDR3 amino acids: CASSKAHFQPQHF. The CDR3 DNA sequence: TGTGCCAGCAGCAAAGCCCACTTTCAGCCCCAGCATTTT.

The chain has TRBV25-1 and TRBJ1-1, with D maybe TRBD1 (5 bases). The CDR3 consists of 14 residues. V gave up 4 bases and J gave up 0 bases, with 9 bases separating them. Germline CDR1 is MGHDK and CDR2 is SYGVNS. CDR3 in DNA: TGTGCCAGCAGTGGTGCGGGGGTGAACACTGAAGCTTTCTTT. This encodes CASSGAGVNTEAFF.

The chain recombines TRBV28 with TRBJ1-1, with D hard to call. CDR1 is MDHEN and CDR2 is SYDVKM in the germline V gene. CDR3 length: 12 residues. V was shortened by 6 bases and J by 4 bases, with 9 bases between the two germline ends. In nucleotides, the CDR3 is TGTGCCAGCAGCACGACGGTCACTGAAGCTTTCTTT. It translates to CASSTTVTEAFF.

The V call is TRBV7-9, the J call TRBJ1-1; D unclear. The CDR3 is 16 amino acids. In germline, CDR1 is SEHNR, CDR2 FQNEAQ (reference sequence). The V and J ends lost 5 bases and 0 bases respectively, with 16 bases between them. In DNA, the CDR3 is TGTGCCAGCAGCATCACCGCAAGTTTCATGAACACTGAAGCTTTCTTT. Translation gives CASSITASFMNTEAFF. Variable domain in full (rest from reference TRBV7-9 and TRBJ1-1): DTGVSQNPRHKITKRGQNVTFRCDPISEHNRLYWYRQTLGQGPEFLTYFQNEAQLEKSRLLSDRFSAERPKGSFSTLEIQRTEQGDSAMYLCASSITASFMNTEAFFGQGTRLTVV.

V and J are TRBV19 and TRBJ1-1; no firm D call. The germline gives CDR1 LNHDA, CDR2 SQIVND (reference sequence). Between the trimmed V and J ends, which lost 9 bases and 6 bases, there was a span of 23 bases. CDR3 length: 15 amino acids. The CDR3 DNA is TGTGCCAGCAGTGCCCCCTCGGTAGGAGTCTCTGAAGCTTTCTTT. It yields the protein CASSAPSVGVSEAFF.

Of note for this clone: This same CDR3 is encoded by further DNA sequences in the sample. The chain combines TRBV7-2 with TRBJ2-7, with 9 bases identical to TRBD1. Unmatched junction bases numbered 4, after V lost 3 bases and J lost 4 bases. The CDR3 extends over 14 amino acids. The germline V gene encodes CDR1 SGHTA and CDR2 FQGNSA. CDR3 sequence (DNA): TGTGCCAGCAGCTTGGGGACAGGGCTTTACGAGCAGTACTTC. Its translation is CASSLGTGLYEQYF.

This clone appeared once. This chain uses TRBV13 with TRBJ2-7, with TRBD1 as a possible D gene (5 bases). V lost 4 bases and J 3 bases, leaving 13 bases between the germline ends. CDR1 and CDR2 from the germline V gene are PRHDT and FYEKMQ (reference sequence). The CDR3 spans 14 residues. The CDR3 DNA follows: TGTGCCAGCAGCTCCAGGTACGGACACTACGAGCAGTACTTC. It codes for CASSSRYGHYEQYF.

This clone was observed a handful of times. The rearrangement uses TRBV18 and TRBJ2-3; perhaps TRBD1 as D (6 bases). Trimming removed 2 bases from V and 2 bases from J, with 11 bases in between. Germline lookup yields CDR1 KGHSH and CDR2 LQKENI. This CDR3 region has 15 residues. The CDR3 reads CASSPGQGHTDTQYF. CDR3 coding DNA: TGTGCCAGCTCACCAGGGCAGGGACACACAGATACGCAGTATTTT.

The CDR3, as DNA: TGTGCCACCAGTGCCTGGGACCGCCAAGAGACCCAGTACTTC. Encoded protein: CATSAWDRQETQYF. This sequence joins TRBV24-1 and TRBJ2-5; D is perhaps TRBD1 or TRBD2 (5 bases each). The ends were cut back, 5 bases at V and 1 base at J, with 10 bases in the middle. Germline-derived CDR1 and CDR2 are KGHDR and SFDVKD. The CDR3 has 14 amino acids.

The chain carries TRBV28 and TRBJ1-4; D remains ambiguous. V shed 6 bases and J shed 2 bases, with 10 bases lying between them. Germline V lookup: CDR1 MDHEN, CDR2 SYDVKM. The CDR3 contains 14 residues. The CDR3 loop is CASRKILTNEKLFF. The DNA for the CDR3 is TGTGCCAGCAGAAAAATCCTCACTAATGAAAAACTGTTTTTT.

This clone was recorded once. The chain has TRBV4-2 and TRBJ1-6, with unresolved D. The V end lost 0 bases, the J end lost 0 bases, and 6 bases lay between the germline ends. The length of the CDR3 is 16 residues. Germline-derived CDR1 and CDR2 are LGHNA and YNFKEQ. The CDR3 DNA follows: TGTGCCAGCAGCCAAGAGGCGGGCTCCTATAATTCACCCCTCCACTTT. The encoded protein is CASSQEAGSYNSPLHF.

V and J are TRBV2 and TRBJ1-6, with D possibly being TRBD1 (6 bases). In germline, CDR1 is SNHLY, CDR2 FYNNEI. The V end lost 6 bases, the J end lost 7 bases, and 13 bases lay between the germline ends. CDR3 length: 14 residues. CDR3 sequence reads: CASRPGGGNSPLHF. CDR3 nucleotides: TGTGCCAGCAGACCCGGAGGGGGAAATTCACCCCTCCACTTT.

The V and J genes are TRBV15 and TRBJ1-1; tentative D call: TRBD1 (6 bases). The CDR3 has 15 residues. The germline gives CDR1 LNHNV, CDR2 YYDKDF (reference sequence). The germline V and J ends were trimmed by 3 bases and 5 bases, with 16 bases remaining between them. The CDR3 DNA follows: TGTGCCACCAGCAGTGAACAGGGCGTGGGGACTGAAGCTTTCTTT. Amino acids: CATSSEQGVGTEAFF.

The chain recombines TRBV7-2 with TRBJ2-2; 15 bases align to TRBD2. The CDR3 totals 17 residues. V dropped 2 bases and J dropped 4; count of bases not matched to a gene: 2. CDR1 and CDR2 from the germline V gene are SGHTA and FQGNSA. CDR3 in amino acids: CASSLRGLAGGTGELFF. The CDR3 region has the DNA TGTGCCAGCAGCTTAAGGGGACTAGCGGGGGGCACCGGGGAGCTGTTTTTT.

Only one count was recorded for this clone. This chain joins TRBV20-1 and TRBJ1-1; D is undetermined. Germline CDR1 is DFQATT and CDR2 is SNEGSKA (reference sequence). Trimming stripped 3 bases from V and 7 bases from J, with 12 bases between. The CDR3 has 12 residues. CDR3 bases: TGCAGTGCTAGTTTCCCCAACCTTGAAGCTTTCTTT. Protein: CSASFPNLEAFF.

The V call is TRBV5-6, the J call TRBJ1-6; D unresolved. The germline V and J ends were trimmed by 0 bases and 8 bases, with 15 bases remaining between them. The germline CDR1 and CDR2 sequences are SGHDT and YYEEEE. The CDR3 spans 16 residues. As DNA, the CDR3 is TGTGCCAGCAGCTTGGGGGTGACACCGAGGGATTCACCCCTCCACTTT. Amino acids: CASSLGVTPRDSPLHF.

The chain employs TRBV6-5 and TRBJ2-7, with D perhaps TRBD2 (5 bases). CDR3 length: 14 amino acids. Germline V CDR1 and CDR2: MNHEY, SVGAGI. V was cut by 2 bases and J by 2 bases, with 10 bases left in between. The CDR3 loop is CASSYDEGTYEQYF. In DNA, the CDR3 is TGTGCCAGCAGTTACGATGAGGGTACCTACGAGCAGTACTTC.

J is TRBJ2-7 and V is TRBV9; unclear D gene. The germline V and J ends were trimmed by 0 bases and 0 bases, with 16 bases remaining between them. Germline-derived CDR1 and CDR2 are SGDLS and YYNGEE. There are 17 residues in the CDR3. The CDR3 DNA reads TGTGCCAGCAGCGTAGGGAAGGGTGACACCCCCTCCTACGAGCAGTACTTC. It translates to CASSVGKGDTPSYEQYF.

This clone appeared once. The rearrangement joins TRBV7-9 to TRBJ1-2; D is perhaps TRBD1 (5 bases). Germline V gives CDR1 SEHNR, CDR2 FQNEAQ (reference sequence). Trimming removed 4 bases from V and 5 bases from J, with 11 bases in between. The CDR3 spans 13 residues. Written as DNA, the CDR3 is TGTGCCAGCAGCTACGGACATATTTATGGCTACACCTTC. Amino acid sequence: CASSYGHIYGYTF.